These 9 T cell receptor beta chains originate from one sample sequenced in a study of T cell changes during pregnancy in multiple sclerosis. Assay: immunoSEQ multiplex PCR; the TCRdb copy retains only in-frame clones and omits some. The top ten clones hold about 3% of a sample with around 29,000 clones, more than 85% of them seen once. The specimen was CD4+ T cells from peripheral blood mononuclear cells, collected in the first trimester of pregnancy. Source of these receptors: a female donor in good health, enrolled as a control in a pregnancy study.

The chain links TRBV6-1 to TRBJ2-1, with 7 bases matching TRBD1. This CDR3 contains 12 residues. J lost 9 bases, V lost 4 bases, and 3 bases had no gene match. CDR1 is MNHNS and CDR2 is SASEGT in the germline V gene. The CDR3, as DNA: TGTGCCAGCAGTGGAACAGGGGCTGAGCAGTTCTTC. This sequence encodes CASSGTGAEQFF.

The DNA of the CDR3 is TGTGCCAGCAGCATACGACTTCCCCCCCAGTACTTC. It encodes CASSIRLPPQYF. V usage is TRBV21-1 and J usage is TRBJ2-5; TRBD2 is taken as the D call from the table, unchecked against the DNA. TRBV21-1 is listed as a pseudogene. CDR3 length: 12 residues.

The chain has TRBV5-5 and TRBJ2-7; tentative D call: TRBD2 (7 bases). Looked up from germline, CDR1 is SGHKS and CDR2 is YYEKEE (reference sequence). Trimming pared 1 base from V and 7 bases from J, leaving 18 bases between. The CDR3 contains 15 residues. CDR3 protein: CASSLLRGGGREQYF. The DNA of the CDR3 is TGTGCCAGCAGCTTGCTCCGAGGGGGGGGACGGGAGCAGTACTTC.

The chain combines TRBV4-1 with TRBJ2-7, with 8 positions matching TRBD2. Germline values: CDR1 MGHRA, CDR2 YSYEKL. This CDR3 comprises 15 residues. The trim removed 2 bases at V and 0 bases at J, leaving 3 bases unmatched. The CDR3 spells CASSQPGTSSYEQYF. The CDR3 DNA follows: TGCGCCAGCAGCCAACCGGGGACTAGCTCCTACGAGCAGTACTTC.

J is TRBJ1-2 and V is TRBV28; D possibly corresponds to TRBD1 (6 bases). The CDR3 runs to 12 residues. Per the germline V gene, CDR1 is MDHEN and CDR2 is SYDVKM. Trimming left V 6 bases short and J 6 bases short, with 11 bases between. CDR3 amino acids: CASSRGQHGYTF. The CDR3 DNA sequence: TGTGCCAGCAGCCGCGGACAGCATGGCTACACCTTC.

The CDR3 DNA follows: TGTGCCAGCAGCCGATCCGGGACTAGCGACTACAATGAGCAGTTCTTC. Translation gives CASSRSGTSDYNEQFF. The chain uses TRBV7-2 and TRBJ2-1; TRBD2 agrees at 10 bases. V dropped 5 bases and J dropped 3; count of bases not matched to a gene: 7. The CDR3 totals 16 residues. CDR1 and CDR2 (germline): SGHTA, FQGNSA. Together with reference TRBV7-2 and TRBJ2-1, the CDR3 gives the full variable domain: GAGVSQSPSNKVTEKGKDVELRCDPISGHTALYWYRQSLGQGLEFLIYFQGNSAPDKSGLPSDRFSAERTGGSVSTLTIQRTQQEDSAVYLCASSRSGTSDYNEQFFGPGTRLTVL.

The CDR3 loop is CASSGGLAGEQFF. The CDR3 DNA reads as TGTGCCAGCAGTGGGGGACTAGCGGGAGAGCAGTTCTTC. This rearrangement joins TRBV2 to TRBJ2-1; TRBD2 aligns across 13 bases. Germline V gene data show CDR1 as SNHLY and CDR2 as FYNNEI. V trimming: 4 bases; J trimming: 10 bases; junction bases outside the gene matches: 1. There are 13 residues in the CDR3.

Only a few counts were recorded for this clone. The rearrangement links TRBV5-4 to TRBJ2-1; 16 nucleotides match TRBD2. CDR1 and CDR2 from the germline V gene are SGHNT and YYREEE (reference sequence). The V and J ends lost 3 bases and 9 bases, in that order; junction bases with no gene match: 6. CDR3 size: 16 residues. CDR3 bases: TGTGCCAGCAGCTCCGGGACTAGCGGGGGGGCGGCTGAGCAGTTCTTC. Amino acids: CASSSGTSGGAAEQFF.

Here the CDR3 reads CAIAAETAGYGYTF. DNA of the CDR3: TGTGCCATCGCGGCTGAGACAGCAGGCTATGGCTACACCTTC. The gene calls are TRBV10-3 and TRBJ1-2; a weak D match, TRBD1 (5 bases). This CDR3 comprises 14 residues. Trimming left V 8 bases short and J 4 bases short, with 17 bases between. The germline V gene has CDR1 ENHRY and CDR2 SYGVKD.